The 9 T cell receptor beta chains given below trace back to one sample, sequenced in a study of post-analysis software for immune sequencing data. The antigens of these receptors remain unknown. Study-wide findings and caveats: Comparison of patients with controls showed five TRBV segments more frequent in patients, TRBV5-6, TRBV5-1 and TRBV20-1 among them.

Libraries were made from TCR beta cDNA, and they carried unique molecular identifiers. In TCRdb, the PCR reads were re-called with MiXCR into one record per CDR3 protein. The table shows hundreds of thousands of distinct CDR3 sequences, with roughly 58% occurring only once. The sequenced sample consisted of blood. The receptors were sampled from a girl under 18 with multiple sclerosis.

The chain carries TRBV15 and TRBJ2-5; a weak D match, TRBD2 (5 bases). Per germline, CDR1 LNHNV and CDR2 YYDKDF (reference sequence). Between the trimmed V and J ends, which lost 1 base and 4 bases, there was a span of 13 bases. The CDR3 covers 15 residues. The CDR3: CATSRVPLSGETQYF. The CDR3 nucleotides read TGTGCCACCAGCAGAGTCCCTCTGAGCGGAGAGACCCAGTACTTC.

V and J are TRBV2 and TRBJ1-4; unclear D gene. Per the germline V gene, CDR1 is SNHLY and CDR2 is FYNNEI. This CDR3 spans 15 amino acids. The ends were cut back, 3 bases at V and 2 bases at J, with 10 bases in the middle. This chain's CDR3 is CASSENPRTNEKLFF. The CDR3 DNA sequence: TGTGCCAGCAGTGAGAACCCGAGGACTAATGAAAAACTGTTTTTT. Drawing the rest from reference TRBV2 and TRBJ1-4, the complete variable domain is EPEVTQTPSHQVTQMGQEVILRCVPISNHLYFYWYRQILGQKVEFLVSFYNNEISEKSEIFDDQFSVERPDGSNFTLKIRSTKLEDSAMYFCASSENPRTNEKLFFGSGTQLSVL.

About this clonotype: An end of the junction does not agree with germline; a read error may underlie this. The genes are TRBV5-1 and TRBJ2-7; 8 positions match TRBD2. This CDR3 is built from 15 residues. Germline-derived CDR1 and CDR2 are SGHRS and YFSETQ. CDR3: CASNLGAGVLNEQYF. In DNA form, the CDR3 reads TGCGCCAGCAACTTGGGAGCGGGGGTATTGAACGAGCAGTACTTC.

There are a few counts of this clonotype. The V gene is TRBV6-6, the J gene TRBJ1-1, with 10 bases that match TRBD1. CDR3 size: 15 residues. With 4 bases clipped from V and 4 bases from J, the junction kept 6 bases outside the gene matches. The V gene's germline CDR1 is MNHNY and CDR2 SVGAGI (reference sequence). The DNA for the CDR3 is TGTGCCAGCAGTTCCGGGCGACAGGGGGCCACTGAAGCTTTCTTT. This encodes CASSSGRQGATEAFF.

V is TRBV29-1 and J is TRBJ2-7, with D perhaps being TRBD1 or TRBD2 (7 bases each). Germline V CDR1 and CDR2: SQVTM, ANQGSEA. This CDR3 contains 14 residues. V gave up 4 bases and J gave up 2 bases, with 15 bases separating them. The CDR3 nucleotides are TGCAGCGTTGGGGGAGGGACAGTTCCCTACGAGCAGTACTTC. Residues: CSVGGGTVPYEQYF.

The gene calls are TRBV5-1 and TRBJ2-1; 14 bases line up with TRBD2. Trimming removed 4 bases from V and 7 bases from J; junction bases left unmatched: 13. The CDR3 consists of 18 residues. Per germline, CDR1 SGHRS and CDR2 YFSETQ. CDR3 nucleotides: TGCGCCAGCAGCACCCCAGGGACTAGCGGGGGCCCGTTGAATGAGCAGTTCTTC. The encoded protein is CASSTPGTSGGPLNEQFF.

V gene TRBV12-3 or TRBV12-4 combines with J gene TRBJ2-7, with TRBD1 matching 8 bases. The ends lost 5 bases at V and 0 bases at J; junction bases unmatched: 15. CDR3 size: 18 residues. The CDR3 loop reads CASSPSTGTGLSSYEQYF. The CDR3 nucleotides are TGTGCCAGCAGTCCTTCTACCGGGACAGGTCTTAGCTCCTACGAGCAGTACTTC.

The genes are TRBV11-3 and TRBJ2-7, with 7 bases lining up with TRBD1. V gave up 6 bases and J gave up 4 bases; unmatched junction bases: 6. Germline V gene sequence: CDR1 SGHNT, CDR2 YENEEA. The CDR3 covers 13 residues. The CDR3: CASSRQGTYEQYF. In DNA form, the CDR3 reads TGTGCCAGCAGTCGACAGGGTACGTACGAGCAGTACTTC.

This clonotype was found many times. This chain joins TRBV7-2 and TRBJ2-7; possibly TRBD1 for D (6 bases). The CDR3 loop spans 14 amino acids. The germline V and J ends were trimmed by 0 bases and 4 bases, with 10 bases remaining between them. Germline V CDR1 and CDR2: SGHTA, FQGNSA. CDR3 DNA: TGTGCCAGCAGCTTAGCGGCAGGGGAATACGAGCAGTACTTC. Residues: CASSLAAGEYEQYF.